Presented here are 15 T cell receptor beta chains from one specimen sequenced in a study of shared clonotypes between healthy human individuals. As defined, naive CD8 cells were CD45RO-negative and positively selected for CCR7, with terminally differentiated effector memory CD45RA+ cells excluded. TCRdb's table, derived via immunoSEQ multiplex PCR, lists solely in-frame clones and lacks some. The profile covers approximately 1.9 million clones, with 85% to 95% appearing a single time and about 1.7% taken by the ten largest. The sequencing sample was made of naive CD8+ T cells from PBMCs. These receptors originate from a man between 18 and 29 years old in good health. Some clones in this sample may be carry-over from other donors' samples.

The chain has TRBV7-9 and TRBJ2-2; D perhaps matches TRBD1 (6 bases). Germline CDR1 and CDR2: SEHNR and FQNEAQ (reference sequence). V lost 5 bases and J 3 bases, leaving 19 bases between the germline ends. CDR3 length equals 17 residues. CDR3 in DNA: TGTGCCAGCAGCCCCAGAGGTCAGGGGACGGACACCGGGGAGCTGTTTTTT. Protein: CASSPRGQGTDTGELFF.

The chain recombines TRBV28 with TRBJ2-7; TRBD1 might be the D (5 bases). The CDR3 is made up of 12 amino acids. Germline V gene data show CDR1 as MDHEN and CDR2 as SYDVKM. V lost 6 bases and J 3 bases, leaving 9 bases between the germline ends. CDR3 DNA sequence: TGTGCCAGCAGACCCGACAGCTACGAGCAGTACTTC. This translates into CASRPDSYEQYF.

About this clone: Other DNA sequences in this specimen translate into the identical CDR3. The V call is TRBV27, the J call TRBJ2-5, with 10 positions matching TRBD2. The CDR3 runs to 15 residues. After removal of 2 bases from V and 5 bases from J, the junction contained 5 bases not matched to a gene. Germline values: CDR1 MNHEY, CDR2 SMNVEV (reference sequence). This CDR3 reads CASSLLAGEGETQYF. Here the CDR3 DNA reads TGTGCCAGCAGTTTACTAGCGGGAGAAGGGGAGACCCAGTACTTC.

The DNA of the CDR3 is TGTGCCAGCAGCTTGCGGGCCTTCTACGAGCAGTACTTC. It yields the protein CASSLRAFYEQYF. The V call is TRBV7-2, the J call TRBJ2-7, with D maybe TRBD2 (5 bases). CDR3 length equals 13 residues. V was shortened by 3 bases and J by 3 bases, with 9 bases between the two germline ends. The germline gives CDR1 SGHTA, CDR2 FQGNSA.

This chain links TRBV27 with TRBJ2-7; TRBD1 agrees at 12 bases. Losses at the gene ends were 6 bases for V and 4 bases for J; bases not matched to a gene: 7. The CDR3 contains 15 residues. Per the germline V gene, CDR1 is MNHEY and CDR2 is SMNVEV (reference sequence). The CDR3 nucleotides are TGTGCCAGCAGCCGCGGGACAGGGGGCGTGTACGAGCAGTACTTC. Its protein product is CASSRGTGGVYEQYF.

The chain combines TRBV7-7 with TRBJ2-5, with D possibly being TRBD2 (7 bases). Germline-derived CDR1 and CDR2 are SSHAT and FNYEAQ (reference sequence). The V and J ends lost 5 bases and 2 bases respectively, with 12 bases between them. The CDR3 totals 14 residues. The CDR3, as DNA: TGTGCCAGCAGCCGCCGGGGGGCGCAAGAGACCCAGTACTTC. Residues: CASSRRGAQETQYF.

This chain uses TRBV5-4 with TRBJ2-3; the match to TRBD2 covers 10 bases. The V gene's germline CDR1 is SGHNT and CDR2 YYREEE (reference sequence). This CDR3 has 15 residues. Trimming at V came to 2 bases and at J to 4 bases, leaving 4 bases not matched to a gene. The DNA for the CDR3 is TGTGCCAGCAGCTTAGCGGGAGGGCCGGCAGATACGCAGTATTTT. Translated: CASSLAGGPADTQYF. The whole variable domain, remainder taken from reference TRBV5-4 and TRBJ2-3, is ETGVTQSPTHLIKTRGQQVTLRCSSQSGHNTVSWYQQALGQGPQFIFQYYREEENGRGNFPPRFSGLQFPNYSSELNVNALELDDSALYLCASSLAGGPADTQYFGPGTRLTVL.

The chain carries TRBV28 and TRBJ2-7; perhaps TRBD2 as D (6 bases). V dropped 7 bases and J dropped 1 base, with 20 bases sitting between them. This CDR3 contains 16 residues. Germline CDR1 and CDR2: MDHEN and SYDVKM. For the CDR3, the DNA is TGTGCCAGCACAGGAATACGGGAGAGGGATTCCTACGAGCAGTACTTC. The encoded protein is CASTGIRERDSYEQYF.

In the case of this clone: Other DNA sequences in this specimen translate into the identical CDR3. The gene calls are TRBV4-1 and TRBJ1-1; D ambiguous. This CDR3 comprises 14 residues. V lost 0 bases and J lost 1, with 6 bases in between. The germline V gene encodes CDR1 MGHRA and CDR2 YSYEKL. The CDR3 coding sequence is TGCGCCAGCAGCCAAGATCGCGGGAACACTGAAGCTTTCTTT. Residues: CASSQDRGNTEAFF.

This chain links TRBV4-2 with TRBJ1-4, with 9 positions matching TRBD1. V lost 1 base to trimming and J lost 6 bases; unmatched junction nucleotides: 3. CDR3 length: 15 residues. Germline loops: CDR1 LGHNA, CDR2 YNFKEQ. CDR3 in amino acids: CASSQARTGDEKLFF. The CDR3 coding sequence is TGTGCCAGCAGCCAAGCTAGGACAGGGGATGAAAAACTGTTTTTT.

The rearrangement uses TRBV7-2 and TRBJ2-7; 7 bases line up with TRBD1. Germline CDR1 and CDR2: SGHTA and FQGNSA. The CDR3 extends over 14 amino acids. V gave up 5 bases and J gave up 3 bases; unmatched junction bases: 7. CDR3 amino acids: CASSTDRTNYEQYF. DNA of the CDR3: TGTGCCAGCAGCACGGACAGGACAAACTACGAGCAGTACTTC.

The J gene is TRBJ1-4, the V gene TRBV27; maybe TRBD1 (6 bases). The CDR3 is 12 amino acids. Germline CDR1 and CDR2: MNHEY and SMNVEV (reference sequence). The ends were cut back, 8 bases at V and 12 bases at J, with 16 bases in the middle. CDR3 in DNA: TGTGCCAGCTCTCCTACAGGGAGGGAACTGTTTTTT. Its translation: CASSPTGRELFF.

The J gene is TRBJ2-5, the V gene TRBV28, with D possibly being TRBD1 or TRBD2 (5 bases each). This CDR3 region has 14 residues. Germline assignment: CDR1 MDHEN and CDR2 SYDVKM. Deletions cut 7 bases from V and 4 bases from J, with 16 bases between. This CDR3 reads CASTVRLRGETQYF. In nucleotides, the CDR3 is TGTGCCAGCACCGTAAGACTAAGGGGAGAGACCCAGTACTTC.

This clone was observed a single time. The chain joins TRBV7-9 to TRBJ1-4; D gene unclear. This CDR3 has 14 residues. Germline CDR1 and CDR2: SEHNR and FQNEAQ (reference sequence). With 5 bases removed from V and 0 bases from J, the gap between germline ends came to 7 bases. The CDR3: CASSPRSTNEKLFF. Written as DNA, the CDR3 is TGTGCCAGCAGCCCCCGGTCAACTAATGAAAAACTGTTTTTT.

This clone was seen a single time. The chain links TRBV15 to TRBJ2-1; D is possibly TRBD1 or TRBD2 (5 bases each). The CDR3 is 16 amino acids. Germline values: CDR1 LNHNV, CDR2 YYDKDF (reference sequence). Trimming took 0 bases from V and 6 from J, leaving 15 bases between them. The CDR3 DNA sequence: TGTGCCACCAGCAGAGATCTCGAGGGGATCGGCAATGAGCAGTTCTTC. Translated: CATSRDLEGIGNEQFF.